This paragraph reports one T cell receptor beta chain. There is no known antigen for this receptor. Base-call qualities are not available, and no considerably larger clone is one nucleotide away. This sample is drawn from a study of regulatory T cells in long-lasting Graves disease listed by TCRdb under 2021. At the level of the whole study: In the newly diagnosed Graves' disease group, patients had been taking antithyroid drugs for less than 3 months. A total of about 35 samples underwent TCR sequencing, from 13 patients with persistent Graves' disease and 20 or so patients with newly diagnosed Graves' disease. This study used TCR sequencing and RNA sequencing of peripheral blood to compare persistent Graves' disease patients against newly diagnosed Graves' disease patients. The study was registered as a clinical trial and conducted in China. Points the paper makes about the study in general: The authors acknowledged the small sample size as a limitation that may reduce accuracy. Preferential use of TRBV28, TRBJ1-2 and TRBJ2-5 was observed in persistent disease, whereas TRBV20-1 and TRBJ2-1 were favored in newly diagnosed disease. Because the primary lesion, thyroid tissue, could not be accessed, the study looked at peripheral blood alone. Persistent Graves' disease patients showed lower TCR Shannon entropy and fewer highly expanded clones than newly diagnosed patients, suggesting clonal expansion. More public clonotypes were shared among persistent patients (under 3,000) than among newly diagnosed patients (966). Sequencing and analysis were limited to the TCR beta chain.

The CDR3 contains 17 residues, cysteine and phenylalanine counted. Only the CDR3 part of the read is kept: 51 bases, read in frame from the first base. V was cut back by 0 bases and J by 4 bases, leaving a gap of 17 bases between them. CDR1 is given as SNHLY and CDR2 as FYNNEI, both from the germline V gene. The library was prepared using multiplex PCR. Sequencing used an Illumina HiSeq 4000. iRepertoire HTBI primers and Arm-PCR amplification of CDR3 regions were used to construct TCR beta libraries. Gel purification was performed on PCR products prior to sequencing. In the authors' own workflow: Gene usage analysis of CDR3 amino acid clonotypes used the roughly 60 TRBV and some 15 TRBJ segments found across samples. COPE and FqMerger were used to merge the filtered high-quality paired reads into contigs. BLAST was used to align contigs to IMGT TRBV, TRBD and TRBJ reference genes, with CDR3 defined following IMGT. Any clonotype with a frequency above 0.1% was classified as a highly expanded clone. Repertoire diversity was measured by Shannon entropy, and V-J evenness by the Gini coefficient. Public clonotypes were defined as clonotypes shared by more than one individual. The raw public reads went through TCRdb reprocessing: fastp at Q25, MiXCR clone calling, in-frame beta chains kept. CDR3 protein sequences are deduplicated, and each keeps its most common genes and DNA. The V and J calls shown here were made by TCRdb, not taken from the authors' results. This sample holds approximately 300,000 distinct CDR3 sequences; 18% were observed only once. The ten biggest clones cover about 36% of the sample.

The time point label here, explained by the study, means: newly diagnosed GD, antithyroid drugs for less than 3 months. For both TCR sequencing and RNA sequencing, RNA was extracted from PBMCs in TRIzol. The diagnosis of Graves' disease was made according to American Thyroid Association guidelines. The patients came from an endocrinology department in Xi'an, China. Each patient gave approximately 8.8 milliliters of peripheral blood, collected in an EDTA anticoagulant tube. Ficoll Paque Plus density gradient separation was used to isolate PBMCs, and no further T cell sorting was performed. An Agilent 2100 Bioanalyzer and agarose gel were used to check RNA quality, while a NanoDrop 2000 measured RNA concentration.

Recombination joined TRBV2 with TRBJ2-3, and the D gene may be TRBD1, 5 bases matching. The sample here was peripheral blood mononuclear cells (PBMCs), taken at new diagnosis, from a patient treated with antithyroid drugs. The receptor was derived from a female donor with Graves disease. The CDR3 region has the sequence CASSEAIEAGWPDTQYF. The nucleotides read TGTGCCAGCAGTGAAGCGATAGAGGCAGGGTGGCCAGATACGCAGTATTTT.